Below, one TCR beta chain is given with its context. This CDR3 spans 16 amino acids. The germline CDR1 and CDR2 sequences are WSHSY and SAAADI. The V end lost 4 bases, the J end lost 0 bases, and 10 bases lay between the germline ends. TCR beta chains were sequenced at survey level with immunoSEQ. The method was immunoSEQ multiplex PCR; TCRdb's version includes in-frame clones alone and lacks a portion of them. The sample records nearly 70,000 clones, around 95% being singletons. The chain recombines TRBV10-2 with TRBJ1-6; D is perhaps TRBD1 (6 bases). Material for sequencing was PBMCs. The clonotype comes from a man in his forties with rheumatoid arthritis. CDR3: CASSVGQNSYNSPLHF. The DNA of the CDR3 is TGCGCCAGCAGTGTTGGACAGAACTCCTATAATTCACCCCTCCACTTT.